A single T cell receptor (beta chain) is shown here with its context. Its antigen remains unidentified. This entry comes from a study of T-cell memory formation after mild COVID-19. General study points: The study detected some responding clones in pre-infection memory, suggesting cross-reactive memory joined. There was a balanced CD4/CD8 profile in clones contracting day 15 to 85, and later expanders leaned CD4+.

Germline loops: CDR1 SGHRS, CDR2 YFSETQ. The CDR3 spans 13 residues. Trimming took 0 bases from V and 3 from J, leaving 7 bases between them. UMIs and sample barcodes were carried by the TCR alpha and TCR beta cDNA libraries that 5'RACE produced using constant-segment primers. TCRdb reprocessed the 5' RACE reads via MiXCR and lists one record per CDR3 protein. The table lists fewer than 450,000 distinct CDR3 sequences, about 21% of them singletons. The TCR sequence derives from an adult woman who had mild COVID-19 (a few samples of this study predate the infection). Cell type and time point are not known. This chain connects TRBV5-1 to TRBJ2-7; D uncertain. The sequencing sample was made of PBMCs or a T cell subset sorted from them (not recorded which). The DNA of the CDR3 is TGCGCCAGCAGCTTGGTACCCAACTACGAGCAGTACTTC. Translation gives CASSLVPNYEQYF.